This passage covers 32 T cell receptor beta chains from one sample sequenced in a study of TIL therapy for anti-PD-1-resistant metastatic lung cancer. The immunoSEQ assay was v3. Profiling relied on immunoSEQ multiplex PCR, and the TCRdb table lists in-frame clones only, not all of them. Found here are 55,000 to 60,000 clones, over 70% of them singletons; the top ten hold less than 2%. Time point denoted: pre-treatment sample, taken before nivolumab and TIL therapy. Specimen: blood, collected at baseline. These receptors all stem from a person aged 25 to 80 with non-small cell lung cancer.

CDR3 protein: CAISESLTSGINEQYF. In nucleotides, the CDR3 is TGTGCCATCAGTGAGTCCCTGACTAGCGGGATTAACGAGCAGTACTTC. The rearrangement links TRBV10-3 to TRBJ2-7; TRBD2 matches 11 bases. V trimming: 0 bases; J trimming: 5 bases; junction bases outside the gene matches: 6. Germline CDR1 ENHRY, CDR2 SYGVKD. The CDR3 is 16 residues long.

This clone was seen a handful of times. The chain carries TRBV7-2 and TRBJ1-1; D is perhaps TRBD1 (5 bases). Germline-derived CDR1 and CDR2 are SGHTA and FQGNSA. This CDR3 has 13 amino acids. Trimming took off 5 bases at V and 5 bases at J, with 12 bases between the two ends. The CDR3 loop is CASSPGGETEAFF. The CDR3 bases are TGTGCCAGCAGCCCCGGAGGGGAGACTGAAGCTTTCTTT.

J is TRBJ2-1 and V is TRBV6-1, with 9 nucleotides matching TRBD1. The germline V gene encodes CDR1 MNHNS and CDR2 SASEGT. Trimming removed 4 bases from V and 7 bases from J; junction bases left unmatched: 11. The CDR3 contains 16 residues. The CDR3 DNA is TGTGCCAGCAGTGCAAACCCGGGACAGGGTTGGAATGAGCAGTTCTTC. This codes for CASSANPGQGWNEQFF.

The CDR3 sequence: CASSSPGTGSVYYEQYF. Here the CDR3 DNA reads TGTGCCAGCAGTTCTCCGGGGACAGGGTCGGTCTACTACGAGCAGTACTTC. The chain joins TRBV28 to TRBJ2-7; 9 nucleotides match TRBD1. The CDR3 has 17 residues. Germline-derived CDR1 and CDR2 are MDHEN and SYDVKM. J was trimmed by 3 bases and V by 4 bases; bases with no gene match: 13.

This rearrangement joins TRBV11-2 to TRBJ2-7; 7 bases agree with TRBD1. V lost 6 bases to trimming and J lost 0 bases; unmatched junction nucleotides: 5. CDR1 is SGHAT, CDR2 FQNNGV, per germline. CDR3 size: 14 residues. CDR3 nucleotides: TGTGCCAGCAGGGGGACAGACCTCTCCTACGAGCAGTACTTC. Translated, it gives CASRGTDLSYEQYF.

This clone was counted between two and nine times. The V call is TRBV18, the J call TRBJ1-1; 8 bases fit TRBD1. Germline V lookup: CDR1 KGHSH, CDR2 LQKENI. J lost 3 bases, V lost 2 bases, and 8 bases had no gene match. This CDR3 is 16 amino acids long. The CDR3 reads CASSPTQGADYTEAFF. CDR3 sequence (DNA): TGTGCCAGCTCACCAACGCAGGGGGCTGATTACACTGAAGCTTTCTTT.

This clone occurred a few times. The chain combines TRBV19 with TRBJ2-7, with 7 bases that match TRBD1. V shed 8 bases and J 0 bases; nucleotides not matched to a gene: 7. CDR1 and CDR2 from the germline V gene are LNHDA and SQIVND (reference sequence). The CDR3 length is 14 residues. The CDR3 DNA is TGTGCCAGTCGATTCGACAGGGCCTCCTACGAGCAGTACTTC. Amino acids: CASRFDRASYEQYF.

The chain recombines TRBV5-6 with TRBJ2-7; 9 bases match TRBD1. Trimming removed 4 bases from V and 1 base from J; junction bases left unmatched: 6. Germline lookup yields CDR1 SGHDT and CDR2 YYEEEE. This CDR3 is 15 amino acids long. The CDR3: CASSLPGTGSYEQYF. In nucleotides, the CDR3 is TGTGCCAGCAGCCTGCCGGGGACAGGGTCCTACGAGCAGTACTTC.

CDR3 amino acids: CASRFETGFGGYTF. The CDR3 nucleotides read TGTGCCAGCAGGTTCGAAACAGGGTTTGGTGGCTACACCTTC. This rearrangement joins TRBV5-8 to TRBJ1-2; possible D gene TRBD1, 6 bases. Per the germline V gene, CDR1 is SGHTS and CDR2 is YDEGEE. The V and J ends lost 5 bases and 7 bases respectively, with 18 bases between them. The CDR3 has 14 residues.

This clone was observed a few times. V gene TRBV6-6 combines with J gene TRBJ2-7, with TRBD1 matching 10 bases. The trim removed 5 bases at V and 6 bases at J, leaving 7 bases unmatched. Germline lookup yields CDR1 MNHNY and CDR2 SVGAGI (reference sequence). CDR3 length equals 14 residues. CDR3 coding DNA: TGTGCCAGCAGTCCGCCGGGACAGGGGTCCGAGCAGTACTTC. This gives the protein CASSPPGQGSEQYF.

The chain has TRBV7-2 and TRBJ1-2; D unclear. V shed 5 bases and J shed 2 bases, with 9 bases lying between them. The CDR3 runs to 13 residues. CDR1 is SGHTA, CDR2 FQGNSA, per germline. CDR3 coding DNA: TGTGCCAGCAGCCAAGACCGAAACTATGGCTACACCTTC. Its protein is CASSQDRNYGYTF.

The chain links TRBV28 to TRBJ1-1; unclear D gene. The CDR3 extends over 14 amino acids. Germline V gene sequence: CDR1 MDHEN, CDR2 SYDVKM. V was pared by 7 bases and J by 1 base, with 13 bases between. This CDR3 reads CASNTAAKNTEAFF. In DNA form, the CDR3 reads TGTGCCAGCAACACAGCGGCCAAGAACACTGAAGCTTTCTTT.

This chain links TRBV11-2 with TRBJ1-2; 7 nucleotides align to TRBD1. CDR3 length: 16 amino acids. V shed 5 bases, J shed 7 bases, and the junction held 16 bases outside the gene matches. Germline V gene lookup returns CDR1 SGHAT and CDR2 FQNNGV. Written as DNA, the CDR3 is TGTGCCAGCAGCCCCACGGGAAGAGGGGGCGTTGGTGGCTACACCTTC. Amino acids: CASSPTGRGGVGGYTF.

This clone was seen a handful of times. The chain is built from TRBV14 and TRBJ1-1; no clear D gene. The V end lost 4 bases, the J end lost 2 bases, and 14 bases lay between the germline ends. The V gene's germline CDR1 is SGHDN and CDR2 FVKESK. The CDR3 sequence is 15 residues long. The CDR3 spells CASSPTGRLNTEAFF. CDR3 coding DNA: TGTGCCAGCAGCCCCACTGGGCGGCTAAACACTGAAGCTTTCTTT.

The chain joins TRBV27 to TRBJ1-1, with D perhaps TRBD1 (5 bases). There are 14 residues in the CDR3. CDR1 is MNHEY and CDR2 is SMNVEV in the germline V gene (reference sequence). Trimming pared 4 bases from V and 1 base from J, leaving 10 bases between. The chain's CDR3 is CASSSGLRNTEAFF. CDR3 coding DNA: TGTGCCAGCAGTTCAGGGCTCCGGAACACTGAAGCTTTCTTT.

This clone has only a few counts. The rearrangement uses TRBV11-2 and TRBJ2-4; D may match TRBD1 or TRBD2 (6 bases each). Germline assignment: CDR1 SGHAT and CDR2 FQNNGV. The germline V and J ends were trimmed by 4 bases and 7 bases, with 14 bases remaining between them. This CDR3 comprises 14 residues. In DNA, the CDR3 is TGTGCCAGCAGCTCTTCCGGGGGCCTCAACATTCAGTACTTC. Its translation: CASSSSGGLNIQYF. Variable domain in full (rest from reference TRBV11-2 and TRBJ2-4): EAGVAQSPRYKIIEKRQSVAFWCNPISGHATLYWYQQILGQGPKLLIQFQNNGVVDDSQLPKDRFSAERLKGVDSTLKIQPAKLEDSAVYLCASSSSGGLNIQYFGAGTRLSVL.

This clone was recorded a few times. V and J are TRBV10-1 and TRBJ2-7; D remains ambiguous. This CDR3 spans 9 amino acids. The ends were cut back, 9 bases at V and 9 bases at J, with 9 bases in the middle. The germline CDR1 and CDR2 sequences are WNHNN and SYGVQD (reference sequence). This chain's CDR3 is CARATWQYF. For the CDR3, the DNA is TGCGCCAGGGCCACGTGGCAGTACTTC.

The chain couples TRBV6-5 to TRBJ2-1; 9 bases are a match to TRBD2. This CDR3 contains 15 residues. Losses at the gene ends were 6 bases for V and 5 bases for J; bases not matched to a gene: 8. Germline V CDR1 and CDR2: MNHEY, SVGAGI. CDR3 DNA: TGTGCCAGCAGGAAAAGCGGGGGGTCCCACAATGAGCAGTTCTTC. Its protein product is CASRKSGGSHNEQFF.

The gene calls are TRBV6-1 and TRBJ1-4; D unclear. V lost 4 bases, J lost 0 bases, and 15 bases lay in between. Germline V CDR1 and CDR2: MNHNS, SASEGT. The CDR3 runs to 17 residues. CDR3 nucleotide sequence: TGTGCCAGCAGTGGACTGGCAGCGCCTCCAACTAATGAAAAACTGTTTTTT. This sequence encodes CASSGLAAPPTNEKLFF.

The chain carries TRBV5-8 and TRBJ1-5; no clear D. Germline lookup yields CDR1 SGHTS and CDR2 YDEGEE. The CDR3 has 14 amino acids. V was shortened by 4 bases and J by 5 bases, with 13 bases between the two germline ends. The CDR3 region is CASSPEIYDQPQHF. The CDR3 bases are TGTGCCAGCAGCCCCGAGATCTACGATCAGCCCCAGCATTTT.

The chain joins TRBV6-4 to TRBJ2-5; TRBD2 might be the D (6 bases). The V gene's germline CDR1 is MRHNA and CDR2 SNTAGT. The CDR3 totals 14 residues. V was pared by 3 bases and J by 5 bases, with 13 bases between. Here the CDR3 reads CASSEGGALETQYF. CDR3 coding DNA: TGTGCCAGCAGTGAAGGAGGGGCCTTGGAGACCCAGTACTTC.

J is TRBJ2-1 and V is TRBV7-9; D unclear. Germline V CDR1 and CDR2: SEHNR, FQNEAQ (reference sequence). The V and J ends lost 6 bases and 9 bases respectively, with 15 bases between them. The CDR3 loop spans 13 amino acids. The DNA for the CDR3 is TGTGCCAGCAGTCTTGGGCGCCCGTCTGAGCAGTTCTTC. Its protein product is CASSLGRPSEQFF.

CDR3 DNA sequence: TGCGCCAGCAGCCAAGATCGGCGGGGGGGTCCCTACGAGCAGTACTTC. This translates into CASSQDRRGGPYEQYF. J is TRBJ2-7 and V is TRBV4-3; 9 bases align to TRBD2. The ends lost 0 bases at V and 2 bases at J; junction bases unmatched: 5. The germline gives CDR1 LGHNA, CDR2 YSLEER. CDR3 length: 16 residues.

This sequence joins TRBV5-4 and TRBJ2-3; D assignment may be TRBD1 or TRBD2 (5 bases each). Germline values: CDR1 SGHNT, CDR2 YYREEE (reference sequence). The CDR3 length is 16 residues. The V end lost 3 bases, the J end lost 1 base, and 15 bases lay between the germline ends. The CDR3 DNA reads TGTGCCAGCAGCTATGCAGGGCCGAGGGGCACAGATACGCAGTATTTT. As protein: CASSYAGPRGTDTQYF.

This clone showed up just once. The chain recombines TRBV6-1 with TRBJ1-2, with a possible D match to TRBD1 (6 bases). This CDR3 is built from 15 residues. The ends were cut back, 8 bases at V and 4 bases at J, with 20 bases in the middle. Per germline, CDR1 MNHNS and CDR2 SASEGT. CDR3 amino acids: CASFEEGGEGYGYTF. CDR3 in DNA: TGTGCCAGCTTCGAAGAGGGGGGTGAGGGCTATGGCTACACCTTC.

In this sample, this clone turned up once. The CDR3 DNA is TGTGCCAGCAGTGCCCCTTTGGCGAGCGGGACAGGGGTTTCCGGGGAGCTGTTTTTT. It translates to CASSAPLASGTGVSGELFF. The chain is built from TRBV6-1 and TRBJ2-2; TRBD1 aligns across 10 bases. Germline lookup yields CDR1 MNHNS and CDR2 SASEGT. The CDR3 extends over 19 amino acids. V gave up 4 bases and J gave up 6 bases; unmatched junction bases: 17.

This chain uses TRBV9 with TRBJ2-6; the D is unclear. Germline V CDR1 and CDR2: SGDLS, YYNGEE. V shed 0 bases and J shed 4 bases, with 11 bases lying between them. The CDR3 runs 16 residues. This CDR3 is CASSVGLSWGANVLTF. The CDR3 DNA is TGTGCCAGCAGCGTAGGCTTATCCTGGGGGGCCAACGTCCTGACTTTC. The full variable domain, in which reference TRBV9 and TRBJ2-6 provide the parts outside the CDR3, is DSGVTQTPKHLITATGQRVTLRCSPRSGDLSVYWYQQSLDQGLQFLIQYYNGEERAKGNILERFSAQQFPDLHSELNLSSLELGDSALYFCASSVGLSWGANVLTFGAGSRLTVL.

The rearrangement uses TRBV29-1 and TRBJ1-1; D is undetermined. The germline gives CDR1 SQVTM, CDR2 ANQGSEA. Trimming left V 5 bases short and J 11 bases short, with 12 bases between. The CDR3 totals 10 residues. This CDR3 is CSVLGLEAFF. Written as DNA, the CDR3 is TGCAGCGTTCTTGGGTTGGAGGCTTTCTTT.

This rearrangement joins TRBV19 to TRBJ2-6, with unresolved D. Trimming took off 7 bases at V and 2 bases at J, with 15 bases between the two ends. The CDR3 sequence is 16 residues long. CDR1 LNHDA and CDR2 SQIVND come from the germline V gene (reference sequence). The CDR3 nucleotides are TGTGCCAGTACCACCCCGGCAGTCACTGGGGCCAACGTCCTGACTTTC. Translated: CASTTPAVTGANVLTF.

This clone was counted a single time. The J gene is TRBJ1-6, the V gene TRBV15, with no clear D. In germline, CDR1 is LNHNV, CDR2 YYDKDF (reference sequence). With 5 bases removed from V and 10 bases from J, the gap between germline ends came to 15 bases. This CDR3 spans 14 amino acids. The CDR3: CATSPFAANSPLHF. Written as DNA, the CDR3 is TGTGCCACCAGCCCCTTTGCGGCCAACTCACCCCTCCACTTT.

The chain is built from TRBV25-1 and TRBJ2-7; a possible D gene is TRBD1 (6 bases). This CDR3 spans 14 amino acids. With 6 bases removed from V and 12 bases from J, the gap between germline ends came to 24 bases. CDR1 and CDR2 from the germline V gene are MGHDK and SYGVNS. In DNA, the CDR3 is TGTGCCAGCAGCCCGACAGGTGTCTTGATAGGTCGGTACTTC. Protein sequence: CASSPTGVLIGRYF.

This clone came up once. The gene calls are TRBV21-1 and TRBJ2-7; the DNA was not used to check the table's D call, TRBD1. TRBV21-1 is noted as a pseudogene. The length of the CDR3 is 16 residues. CDR3 residues: CASSNLPHRKANEQYF. As DNA, the CDR3 is TGTGCCAGCAGCAATTTGCCCCACAGGAAGGCTAACGAGCAGTACTTC.